This T cell receptor (beta chain) came from a study of blood T cell repertoires in COVID-19. Across the study: Specimens from acute and convalescent COVID-19 originated in the United States, Italy and Spain. PBMCs, B-cell-depleted T cells, or T cells were the source of the cDNA or gDNA that made up the material.

In the study's own analysis: Amplified reference gene primers provided the basis for estimating nucleated cell counts. TCRdb keeps only in-frame clones here, not all; method: immunoSEQ multiplex PCR. That table supplies the V and J calls and clone size; D and trimming were determined from the DNA. The sample holds fewer than 250,000 clones, 87% seen once. Germline CDR1 SGHDT, CDR2 YYEEEE. This CDR3 comprises 17 residues. V was shortened by 0 bases and J by 2 bases, with 17 bases between the two germline ends. J is TRBJ1-2 and V is TRBV5-6; D uncertain. The sequenced sample was PBMCs or T cells enriched from blood (not recorded which). The clonotype comes from a woman aged 30 to 39 with acute COVID-19. The CDR3: CASSLGSSQYFNYGYTF. In DNA, the CDR3 is TGTGCCAGCAGCTTGGGCAGTAGCCAATATTTCAACTATGGCTACACCTTC.